This T cell receptor (beta chain) comes out of a study of blood T cell repertoires in COVID-19. Study-level information: PBMCs, B-cell-depleted T cells, or T cells were the source of the cDNA or gDNA that made up the material.

With 11 bases removed from V and 0 bases from J, the gap between germline ends came to 14 bases. This CDR3 contains 14 residues. CDR1 is SGHTA and CDR2 is FQGNSA in the germline V gene. Everyone who took part was roughly 18 to 90 years old, and they came from 20 to 25 US areas. Participant reports of clinical history set cohort assignment. In the study's own analysis: Reference gene primer amplification gave estimated nucleated cell counts. Clones were sequenced by immunoSEQ multiplex PCR, and TCRdb holds only the in-frame ones, with some missing. V and J calls and clone size are given by that table; D and trimming were obtained from the DNA. Of roughly 350,000 clones listed, roughly 90% are singletons.

Sequenced input: PBMCs or T cells enriched from blood (not recorded which). The TCR comes from a woman aged 25 to 39 who had recovered from COVID-19. The chain couples TRBV7-2 to TRBJ2-1; D ambiguous. As DNA, the CDR3 is TGTGCCGGCCCTCCTTGGAGCTCCTACAATGAGCAGTTCTTC. It yields the protein CAGPPWSSYNEQFF. Full variable domain (rest looked up from reference TRBV7-2 and TRBJ2-1): GAGVSQSPSNKVTEKGKDVELRCDPISGHTALYWYRQSLGQGLEFLIYFQGNSAPDKSGLPSDRFSAERTGGSVSTLTIQRTQQEDSAVYLCAGPPWSSYNEQFFGPGTRLTVL.